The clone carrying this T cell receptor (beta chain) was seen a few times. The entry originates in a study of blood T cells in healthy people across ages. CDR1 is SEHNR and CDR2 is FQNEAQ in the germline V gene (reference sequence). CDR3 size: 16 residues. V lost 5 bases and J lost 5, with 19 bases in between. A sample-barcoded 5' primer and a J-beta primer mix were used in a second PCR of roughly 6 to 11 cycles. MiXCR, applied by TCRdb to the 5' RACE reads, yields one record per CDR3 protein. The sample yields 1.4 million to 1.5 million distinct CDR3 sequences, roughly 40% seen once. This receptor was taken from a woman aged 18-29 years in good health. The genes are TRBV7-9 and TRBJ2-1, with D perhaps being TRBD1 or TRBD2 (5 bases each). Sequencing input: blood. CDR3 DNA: TGTGCCAGCAGCGCCGGAGGCGTGGGGACCGACAATGAGCAGTTCTTC. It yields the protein CASSAGGVGTDNEQFF. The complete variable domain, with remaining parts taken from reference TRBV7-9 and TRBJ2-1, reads DTGVSQNPRHKITKRGQNVTFRCDPISEHNRLYWYRQTLGQGPEFLTYFQNEAQLEKSRLLSDRFSAERPKGSFSTLEIQRTEQGDSAMYLCASSAGGVGTDNEQFFGPGTRLTVL.